Here is one T cell receptor beta chain with its context. Germline V lookup: CDR1 SNHLY, CDR2 FYNNEI. V shed 8 bases and J 4 bases; nucleotides not matched to a gene: 4. The CDR3 covers 14 residues. In the PCR, 60 Vbeta and 13 Jbeta primers were used. The assay was immunoSEQ multiplex PCR, and TCRdb's table has in-frame clones only and misses some. The sample has around 110,000 clones, 65% to 80% seen once; the top ten hold 2.5% to 3.5%. The data are from a study of cytomegalovirus exposure and HLA in healthy donors. This TCR came from a male donor in good health and CMV-seropositive. The V and J genes are TRBV2 and TRBJ2-1; 11 bases match TRBD2. The sample taken for sequencing was PBMCs. Here the CDR3 DNA reads TGTGCCAGCTTACGGACTAGCGGGTACAATGAGCAGTTCTTC. The encoded protein is CASLRTSGYNEQFF.